The 32 T cell receptor beta chains reported below all come from one sample, sequenced in a study of blood T cell repertoires in COVID-19. Data came from immunoSEQ multiplex PCR; TCRdb stores just in-frame clones and leaves some out. The sample shows 350,000 or so clones, over 85% of them seen only once. The sample was peripheral blood. These receptors originate from a woman in her sixties with COVID-19, enrolled during active disease.

The rearrangement uses TRBV20-1 and TRBJ2-7; 7 bases fit TRBD2. V shed 5 bases, J shed 3 bases, and the junction held 1 base outside the gene matches. CDR1 and CDR2 from the germline V gene are DFQATT and SNEGSKA (reference sequence). The CDR3 is 11 amino acids. CDR3 region: CSAQRGYEQYF. Here the CDR3 DNA reads TGCAGTGCTCAGCGGGGCTACGAGCAGTACTTC.

The chain links TRBV30 to TRBJ1-3; no clear D gene. V dropped 1 base and J dropped 4 bases, with 5 bases sitting between them. The CDR3 length is 12 residues. Germline CDR1 and CDR2: GTSNPN and SVGIG (reference sequence). The CDR3 is CAWSGPGNTIYF. The CDR3 DNA reads TGTGCCTGGAGTGGGCCAGGAAACACCATATATTTT.

This chain joins TRBV10-2 and TRBJ2-1, with D possibly being TRBD2 (6 bases). CDR1 is WSHSY, CDR2 SAAADI, per germline. This CDR3 has 16 residues. V shed 3 bases and J shed 2 bases, with 14 bases lying between them. The CDR3 region has the DNA TGCGCCAGCAGTGACTGGGGCCGCGGGGCCTACAATGAGCAGTTCTTC. The encoded protein is CASSDWGRGAYNEQFF.

This clone was found a few times. This chain joins TRBV12-3 or TRBV12-4 and TRBJ2-2; D is uncertain. The CDR3 has 12 residues. V lost 5 bases and J 4 bases, leaving 5 bases between the germline ends. The CDR3 bases are TGTGCCAGCAGTCACTCCACCGGGGAGCTGTTTTTT. Amino acids: CASSHSTGELFF.

The J gene is TRBJ1-2, the V gene TRBV5-4; possible D gene TRBD1, 5 bases. With 2 bases removed from V and 7 bases from J, the gap between germline ends came to 12 bases. Germline values: CDR1 SGHNT, CDR2 YYREEE (reference sequence). The CDR3 consists of 13 residues. The CDR3 coding sequence is TGTGCCAGCAGCTTAGACAGAAAACCTGGCTACACCTTC. Translating it yields CASSLDRKPGYTF.

The chain couples TRBV11-2 to TRBJ2-1; D is uncertain. V was clipped by 4 bases and J by 9 bases, with 16 bases between them. Germline CDR1 is SGHAT and CDR2 is FQNNGV. The CDR3 has 14 residues. This CDR3 is CASSSYHPSGEQFF. In DNA, the CDR3 is TGTGCCAGCAGCTCGTACCACCCCTCGGGTGAGCAGTTCTTC.

The chain recombines TRBV15 with TRBJ2-7, with unresolved D. CDR3 length: 14 amino acids. CDR1 and CDR2 (germline): LNHNV, YYDKDF (reference sequence). Trimming cost V 1 base and J 1 base, with 8 bases left between them. CDR3 DNA: TGTGCCACCAGCAGAGGAGGATCTTCCTACGAGCAGTACTTC. Protein sequence: CATSRGGSSYEQYF.

This chain connects TRBV19 to TRBJ1-5, with D unresolved. Germline values: CDR1 LNHDA, CDR2 SQIVND (reference sequence). Trimming removed 7 bases from V and 3 bases from J, with 13 bases in between. This CDR3 is built from 14 residues. The CDR3 region has the DNA TGTGCCAGTACCTTCACGGGGTACAATCAGCCCCAGCATTTT. Its protein is CASTFTGYNQPQHF. The full variable domain, completed using reference TRBV19 and TRBJ1-5, is DGGITQSPKYLFRKEGQNVTLSCEQNLNHDAMYWYRQDPGQGLRLIYYSQIVNDFQKGDIAEGYSVSREKKESFPLTVTSAQKNPTAFYLCASTFTGYNQPQHFGDGTRLSIL.

The rearrangement joins TRBV6-1 to TRBJ1-3, with D possibly matching TRBD1 (6 bases). Germline assignment: CDR1 MNHNS and CDR2 SASEGT. The CDR3 is 14 residues long. Between the trimmed V and J ends, which lost 7 bases and 1 base, there was a span of 11 bases. This CDR3 is CASNRQASGNTIYF. CDR3 in DNA: TGTGCCAGCAATCGACAGGCTTCTGGAAACACCATATATTTT.

This chain uses TRBV7-2 with TRBJ2-1; the D gene is possibly TRBD2 (5 bases). V was clipped by 1 base and J by 14 bases, with 18 bases between them. There are 14 residues in the CDR3. In germline, CDR1 is SGHTA, CDR2 FQGNSA. This CDR3 is CASSLERFDHGEFF. CDR3 DNA sequence: TGTGCCAGCAGCTTAGAGCGCTTCGACCACGGGGAGTTCTTC.

The rearrangement joins TRBV28 to TRBJ1-2; D is unresolved. The germline CDR1 and CDR2 sequences are MDHEN and SYDVKM. V shed 6 bases and J shed 4 bases, with 9 bases lying between them. The CDR3 extends over 12 amino acids. The CDR3 sequence is CASSGMTYGYTF. The CDR3 nucleotides are TGTGCCAGCAGCGGGATGACCTATGGCTACACCTTC.

This sequence joins TRBV4-1 and TRBJ1-2, with TRBD1 matching 9 bases. CDR1 is MGHRA and CDR2 is YSYEKL in the germline V gene. Germline trimming cut 1 base from V and 4 bases from J; bases unmatched to any gene: 13. This CDR3 is 18 amino acids long. The CDR3 sequence: CASSQVVGTGRNSYGYTF. The CDR3 DNA is TGCGCCAGCAGCCAAGTTGTCGGGACAGGGCGCAATTCCTATGGCTACACCTTC.

This rearrangement joins TRBV5-1 to TRBJ1-6; TRBD1 matches 7 bases. CDR3 length equals 15 residues. Germline loops: CDR1 SGHRS, CDR2 YFSETQ. The ends lost 4 bases at V and 7 bases at J; junction bases unmatched: 8. For the CDR3, the DNA is TGCGCCAGCAGCACACAACAGGGGATGAATTCACCCCTCCACTTT. This gives the protein CASSTQQGMNSPLHF.

This chain uses TRBV27 with TRBJ2-7; a possible D gene is TRBD1 (6 bases). Looked up from germline, CDR1 is MNHEY and CDR2 is SMNVEV (reference sequence). Trimming removed 0 bases from V and 13 bases from J, with 16 bases in between. The CDR3 loop spans 13 amino acids. CDR3 region: CASSLSGSGVPYF. The CDR3 DNA sequence: TGTGCCAGCAGTTTATCGGGGTCAGGGGTCCCCTACTTC.

V usage is TRBV19 and J usage is TRBJ1-5; 8 positions agree with TRBD1. V gave up 7 bases and J gave up 1 base; unmatched junction bases: 6. This CDR3 comprises 15 residues. Germline-derived CDR1 and CDR2 are LNHDA and SQIVND (reference sequence). The CDR3 spells CASNKRDRSNQPQHF. DNA for the CDR3: TGTGCCAGTAACAAAAGGGACAGGAGCAATCAGCCCCAGCATTTT.

The genes are TRBV6-1 and TRBJ1-3, with TRBD1 as a possible D gene (5 bases). The CDR3 contains 14 residues. Trimming took off 2 bases at V and 4 bases at J, with 9 bases between the two ends. Per germline, CDR1 MNHNS and CDR2 SASEGT. In DNA form, the CDR3 reads TGTGCCAGCAGTGAAATAGGGGCCGGAAACACCATATATTTT. This sequence encodes CASSEIGAGNTIYF.

J is TRBJ1-1 and V is TRBV5-6; the match to TRBD1 covers 8 bases. V was pared by 0 bases and J by 1 base, with 5 bases of the junction left unmatched. CDR1 SGHDT and CDR2 YYEEEE come from the germline V gene. The CDR3 totals 16 residues. The CDR3 reads CASSLGTGRRNTEAFF. The DNA for the CDR3 is TGTGCCAGCAGCTTGGGGACAGGGAGGAGGAACACTGAAGCTTTCTTT.

This sequence joins TRBV28 and TRBJ1-1; D unresolved. Per the germline V gene, CDR1 is MDHEN and CDR2 is SYDVKM. There are 12 residues in the CDR3. Between the trimmed V and J ends, which lost 3 bases and 6 bases, there was a span of 8 bases. Here the CDR3 reads CASSLRVSEAFF. Written as DNA, the CDR3 is TGTGCCAGCAGTTTGAGGGTGTCTGAAGCTTTCTTT.

The V and J genes are TRBV7-9 and TRBJ1-1, with a tentative D call TRBD1 (5 bases). This CDR3 has 12 amino acids. Trimming left V 5 bases short and J 3 bases short, with 7 bases between. Per the germline V gene, CDR1 is SEHNR and CDR2 is FQNEAQ (reference sequence). The CDR3 DNA reads TGTGCCAGCAGCCGCAGGGACACTGAAGCTTTCTTT. Protein sequence: CASSRRDTEAFF.

The V call is TRBV28, the J call TRBJ1-3, with 8 bases matching TRBD1. CDR1 is MDHEN and CDR2 is SYDVKM in the germline V gene. Trimming at V came to 6 bases and at J to 4 bases, leaving 11 bases not matched to a gene. The CDR3 runs to 16 residues. DNA of the CDR3: TGTGCCAGCAGGGAATCAGGGGGCGCGAAAGGAAACACCATATATTTT. Residues: CASRESGGAKGNTIYF.

This chain uses TRBV18 with TRBJ2-7; D perhaps matches TRBD1 (5 bases). The CDR3 runs to 13 residues. V lost 2 bases, J lost 7 bases, and 12 bases lay in between. The germline V gene has CDR1 KGHSH and CDR2 LQKENI. DNA of the CDR3: TGTGCCAGCTCACCAGGGCAGGCAGGGGAGCAGTACTTC. Encoded protein: CASSPGQAGEQYF.

This clone was observed a single time. The chain combines TRBV6-5 with TRBJ1-2, with no clear D. The CDR3 runs to 13 residues. Germline CDR1 and CDR2: MNHEY and SVGAGI. Trimming stripped 2 bases from V and 8 bases from J, with 12 bases between. CDR3 DNA sequence: TGTGCCAGCAGTTACCCCGGAGCCGGAGGCTACACCTTC. It encodes CASSYPGAGGYTF.

The chain recombines TRBV18 with TRBJ2-1; TRBD2 matches 8 bases. Germline CDR1 reads KGHSH; CDR2 reads LQKENI. J gave up 8 bases and V 1 base, and 10 bases lay outside the gene matches. The CDR3 contains 16 residues. In DNA form, the CDR3 reads TGTGCCAGCTCACCACTGGGACTCCGGGGGGGAGATGAGCAGTTCTTC. This sequence encodes CASSPLGLRGGDEQFF. Full variable domain (remainder filled in from reference TRBV18 and TRBJ2-1): NAGVMQNPRHLVRRRGQEARLRCSPMKGHSHVYWYRQLPEEGLKFMVYLQKENIIDESGMPKERFSAEFPKEGPSILRIQQVVRGDSAAYFCASSPLGLRGGDEQFFGPGTRLTVL.

This clone showed up just once. The chain has TRBV11-2 and TRBJ1-2; TRBD1 is a possible D gene (6 bases). Germline V CDR1 and CDR2: SGHAT, FQNNGV. V lost 6 bases and J 4 bases, leaving 12 bases between the germline ends. CDR3 length: 13 amino acids. Written as DNA, the CDR3 is TGTGCCAGCAGACGGGACAACGCCTATGGCTACACCTTC. Translation gives CASRRDNAYGYTF.

The CDR3 here is CASSRGGSYNEQFF. The CDR3 region has the DNA TGTGCCAGCAGTCGCGGGGGGTCCTACAATGAGCAGTTCTTC. The chain carries TRBV6-5 and TRBJ2-1, with TRBD2 matching 8 bases. J gave up 1 base and V 5 bases, and 1 base lay outside the gene matches. CDR3 length: 14 amino acids. The germline gives CDR1 MNHEY, CDR2 SVGAGI.

The CDR3 spells CAGSTVLDNQPQHF. The CDR3 nucleotides read TGTGCCGGCTCGACAGTCCTAGACAATCAGCCCCAGCATTTT. This chain uses TRBV6-5 with TRBJ1-5; D is possibly TRBD1 (5 bases). CDR1 is MNHEY and CDR2 is SVGAGI in the germline V gene. This CDR3 comprises 14 residues. Trimming removed 11 bases at V and 3 bases at J, with 17 bases between.

This chain uses TRBV19 with TRBJ2-7; D may be TRBD2 (6 bases). The CDR3 runs 13 residues. Germline CDR1 is LNHDA and CDR2 is SQIVND (reference sequence). Deletions cut 6 bases from V and 2 bases from J, with 11 bases between. The chain's CDR3 is CASSPSGAYEQYF. The DNA of the CDR3 is TGTGCCAGTAGCCCCTCGGGAGCCTACGAGCAGTACTTC.

This chain connects TRBV7-2 to TRBJ2-1; 7 nucleotides align to TRBD2. V shed 2 bases and J 3 bases; nucleotides not matched to a gene: 7. This CDR3 contains 16 residues. Germline V CDR1 and CDR2: SGHTA, FQGNSA. The CDR3 region has the DNA TGTGCCAGCAGCTTAAGCGGCGGGGGAGTCTACAATGAGCAGTTCTTC. This translates into CASSLSGGGVYNEQFF.

The chain has TRBV28 and TRBJ2-7, with TRBD1 matching over 7 bases. With V trimmed by 4 bases and J by 7 bases, 16 bases remained unmatched. Germline values: CDR1 MDHEN, CDR2 SYDVKM. The CDR3 covers 16 residues. The chain's CDR3 is CASSSHRQGRKREQYF. CDR3 in DNA: TGTGCCAGCAGTTCCCATCGACAGGGTAGGAAGAGAGAGCAGTACTTC.

The J gene is TRBJ2-7, the V gene TRBV5-1; D may be TRBD1 (5 bases). Per the germline V gene, CDR1 is SGHRS and CDR2 is YFSETQ. Between the trimmed V and J ends, which lost 4 bases and 3 bases, there was a span of 17 bases. The CDR3 consists of 15 residues. In DNA, the CDR3 is TGCGCCAGCAGCCGGACGACAGCCTTTGACTACGAGCAGTACTTC. Amino acid sequence: CASSRTTAFDYEQYF.

This chain connects TRBV24-1 to TRBJ1-1; D is possibly TRBD1 (6 bases). Germline V lookup: CDR1 KGHDR, CDR2 SFDVKD. This CDR3 region has 16 residues. V lost 0 bases and J 3 bases, leaving 13 bases between the germline ends. The CDR3, as DNA: TGTGCCACCAGTGATTTGAACAGGGATGGGGACACTGAAGCTTTCTTT. Protein sequence: CATSDLNRDGDTEAFF.

The chain is built from TRBV12-3 or TRBV12-4 and TRBJ1-6; D gene unclear. V lost 4 bases, J lost 7 bases, and 8 bases lay in between. The CDR3 is made up of 13 amino acids. CDR3 region: CASSSGNNSPLHF. CDR3 sequence (DNA): TGTGCCAGCAGTTCAGGAAACAATTCACCCCTCCACTTT.